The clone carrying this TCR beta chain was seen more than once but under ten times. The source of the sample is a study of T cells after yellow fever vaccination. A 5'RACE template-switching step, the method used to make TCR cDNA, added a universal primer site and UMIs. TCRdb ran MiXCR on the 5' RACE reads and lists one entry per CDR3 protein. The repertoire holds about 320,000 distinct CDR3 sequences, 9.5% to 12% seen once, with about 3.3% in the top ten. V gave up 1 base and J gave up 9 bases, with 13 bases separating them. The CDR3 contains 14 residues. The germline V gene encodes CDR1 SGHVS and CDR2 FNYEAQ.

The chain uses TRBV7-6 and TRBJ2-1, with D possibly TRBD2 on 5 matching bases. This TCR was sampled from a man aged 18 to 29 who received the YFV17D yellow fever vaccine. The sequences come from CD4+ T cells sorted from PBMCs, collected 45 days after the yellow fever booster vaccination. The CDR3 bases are TGTGCCAGCAGCTTAGAAGCGGCAGCTGGTGAGCAGTTCTTC. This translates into CASSLEAAAGEQFF.